Described below is a single TCR beta chain sequence and its context. Its antigen is currently unknown. The data were taken from a study of blood T cells in healthy people across ages. Then a second PCR, running about 6 to 12 cycles, was carried out with a sample-barcoded 5' primer and a J-beta primer mix. A template-switch adaptor containing 12 random nucleotides labeled each cDNA molecule. TCRdb reanalysed the 5' RACE reads using MiXCR and keeps one entry per CDR3 protein. This sample has 1.8 million or so distinct CDR3 sequences, with about 39% found just once. Trimming pared 4 bases from V and 6 bases from J, leaving 10 bases between. Germline CDR1 reads SQVTM; CDR2 reads ANQGSEA. CDR3 length: 11 amino acids. The sample, approximately 11 milliliters of peripheral blood, was drawn from each donor. Extractions gave at least 5 micrograms of total RNA per sample. Points from the study as a whole: In long-lived donors, naive CD4+ cell counts and diversity exceeded those of aged donors.

The sample was blood. The chain recombines TRBV29-1 with TRBJ2-7; no reliable D call. The TCR was taken from a human donor in good health. CDR3 amino acids: CSVGVGREQYF. CDR3 bases: TGCAGCGTTGGGGTCGGACGCGAGCAGTACTTC.